This TCR beta chain was sequenced for a study of long-term antiretroviral therapy in people with HIV. immunoSEQ v3.0 was run at survey level. Each sample aimed for 40,000-50,000 sequenced T-cell genomes. This table comes from immunoSEQ multiplex PCR, and its TCRdb copy is limited to in-frame clones, with some not included. This sample has some 35,000 clones, with roughly 80% found just once. Study-level findings and limits: Pre-ART clonal expansion yielded clones that dominated the repertoire at all time points. Whereas controls had wider CDR3 length ranges, HIV repertoires had narrower ones.

A note on this clone: The antigen is undetermined.

This sequence originates from a man aged 18 to 29 with HIV. The sequencing used unsorted PBMCs, collected 0.4 years before starting antiretroviral therapy.

Written as DNA, the CDR3 is TGTGCCAGCAGTGATGCGGGGGCGATAGATACGCAGTATTTT. It yields the protein CASSDAGAIDTQYF. This chain uses TRBV2 with TRBJ2-3, with D perhaps TRBD2 (7 bases). Trimming shortened V by 3 bases and J by 5 bases, and 12 bases separated the two germline ends. Per germline, CDR1 SNHLY and CDR2 FYNNEI. The CDR3 runs to 14 residues.